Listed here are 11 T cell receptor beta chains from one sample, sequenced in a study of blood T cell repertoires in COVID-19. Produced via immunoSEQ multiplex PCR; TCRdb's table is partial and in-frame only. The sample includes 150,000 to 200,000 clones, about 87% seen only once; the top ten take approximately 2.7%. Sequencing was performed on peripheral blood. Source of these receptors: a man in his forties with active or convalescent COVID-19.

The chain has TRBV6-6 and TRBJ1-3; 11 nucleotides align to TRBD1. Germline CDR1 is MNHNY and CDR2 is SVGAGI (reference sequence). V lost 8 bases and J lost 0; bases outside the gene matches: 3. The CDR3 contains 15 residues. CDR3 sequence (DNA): TGTGCCAGCCAGGACAGGGGGCTCTCTGGAAACACCATATATTTT. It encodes CASQDRGLSGNTIYF.

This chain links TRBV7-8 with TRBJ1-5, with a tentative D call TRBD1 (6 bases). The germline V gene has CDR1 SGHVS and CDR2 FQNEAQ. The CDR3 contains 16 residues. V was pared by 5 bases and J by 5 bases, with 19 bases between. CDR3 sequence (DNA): TGTGCCAGCAGCCTCCTCGGCGCACAGGGCTATCAGCCCCAGCATTTT. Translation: CASSLLGAQGYQPQHF.

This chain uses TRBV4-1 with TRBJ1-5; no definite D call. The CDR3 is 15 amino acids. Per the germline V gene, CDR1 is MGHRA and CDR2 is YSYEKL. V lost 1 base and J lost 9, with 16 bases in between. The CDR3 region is CASSQVEGPPSPQHF. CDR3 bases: TGCGCCAGCAGCCAAGTGGAGGGTCCTCCATCGCCCCAGCATTTT.

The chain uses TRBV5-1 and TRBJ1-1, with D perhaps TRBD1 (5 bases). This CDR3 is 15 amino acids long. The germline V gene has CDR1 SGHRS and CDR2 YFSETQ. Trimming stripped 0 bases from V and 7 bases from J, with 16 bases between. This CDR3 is CASSLAGGGLGEAFF. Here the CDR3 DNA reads TGCGCCAGCAGCTTGGCGGGGGGAGGATTAGGTGAAGCTTTCTTT. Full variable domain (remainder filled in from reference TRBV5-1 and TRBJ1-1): KAGVTQTPRYLIKTRGQQVTLSCSPISGHRSVSWYQQTPGQGLQFLFEYFSETQRNKGNFPGRFSGRQFSNSRSEMNVSTLELGDSALYLCASSLAGGGLGEAFFGQGTRLTVV.

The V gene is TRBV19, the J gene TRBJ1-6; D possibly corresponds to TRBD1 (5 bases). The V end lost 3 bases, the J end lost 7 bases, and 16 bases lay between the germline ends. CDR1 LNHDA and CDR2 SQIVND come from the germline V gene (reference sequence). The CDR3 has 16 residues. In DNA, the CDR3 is TGTGCCAGTAGTATTAGCGGGGCAAGGTCCAATTCACCCCTCCACTTT. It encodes CASSISGARSNSPLHF.

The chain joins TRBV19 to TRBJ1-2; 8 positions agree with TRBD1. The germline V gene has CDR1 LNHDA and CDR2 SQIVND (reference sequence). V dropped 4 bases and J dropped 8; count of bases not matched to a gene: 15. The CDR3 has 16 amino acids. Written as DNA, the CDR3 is TGTGCCAGTAGTACTTCCCTCGGACAGGGCTCCGAGGGCTACACCTTC. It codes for CASSTSLGQGSEGYTF.

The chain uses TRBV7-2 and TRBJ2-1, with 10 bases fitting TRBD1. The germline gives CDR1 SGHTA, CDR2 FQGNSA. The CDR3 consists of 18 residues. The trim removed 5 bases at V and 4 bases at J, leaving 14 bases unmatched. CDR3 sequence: CASSARSLTGGGYNEQFF. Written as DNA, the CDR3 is TGTGCCAGCAGCGCCCGAAGCCTGACAGGGGGCGGGTACAATGAGCAGTTCTTC. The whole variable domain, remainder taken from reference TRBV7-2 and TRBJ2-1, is GAGVSQSPSNKVTEKGKDVELRCDPISGHTALYWYRQSLGQGLEFLIYFQGNSAPDKSGLPSDRFSAERTGGSVSTLTIQRTQQEDSAVYLCASSARSLTGGGYNEQFFGPGTRLTVL.

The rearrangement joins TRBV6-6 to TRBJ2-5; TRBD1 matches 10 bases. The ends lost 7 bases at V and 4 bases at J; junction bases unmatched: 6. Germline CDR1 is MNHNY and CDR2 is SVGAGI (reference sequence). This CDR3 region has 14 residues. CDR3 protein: CASNPDRGRETQYF. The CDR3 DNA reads TGTGCCAGCAACCCCGACAGGGGGCGAGAGACCCAGTACTTC.

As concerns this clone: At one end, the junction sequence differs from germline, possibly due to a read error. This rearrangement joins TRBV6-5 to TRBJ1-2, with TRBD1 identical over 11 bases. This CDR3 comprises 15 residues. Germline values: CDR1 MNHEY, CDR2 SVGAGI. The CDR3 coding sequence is TGTGCCAGCAGTAACTCCGGGACAGGGGGCTATGGCTACACCTTC. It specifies CASSNSGTGGYGYTF.

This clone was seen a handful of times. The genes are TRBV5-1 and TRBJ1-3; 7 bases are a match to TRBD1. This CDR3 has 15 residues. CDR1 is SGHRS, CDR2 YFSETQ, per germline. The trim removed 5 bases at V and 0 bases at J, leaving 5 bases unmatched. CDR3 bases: TGCGCCAGCAGGGCGACAGGGTTCTCTGGAAACACCATATATTTT. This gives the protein CASRATGFSGNTIYF.

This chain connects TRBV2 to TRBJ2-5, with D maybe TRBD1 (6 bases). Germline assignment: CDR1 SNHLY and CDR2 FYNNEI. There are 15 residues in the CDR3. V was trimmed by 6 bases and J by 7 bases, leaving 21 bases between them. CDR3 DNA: TGTGCCAGCAGCCCGTCCCGGGACATAAGGGGGACCCAGTACTTC. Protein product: CASSPSRDIRGTQYF.